The rows below give T cell receptor beta chains drawn from one sample of a study of blood T cell repertoires in COVID-19. Assay used: immunoSEQ multiplex PCR; TCRdb lists only in-frame clones, some missing. This repertoire shows around 160,000 clones, approximately 90% found once; its top ten account for approximately 2.4%. Sequencing was done on a sample of peripheral blood. The receptors stem from a man aged 18 to 30 with acute or convalescent COVID-19. Both conserved end residues are trimmed from each CDR3. The D gene is left open where the match is weak.

j_call d_call v_call cdr3_aa
TRBJ1-5 . TRBV6-5 AGKGDNQPQH
TRBJ1-1 . TRBV11-2 ASSSTVTNTEAF
TRBJ2-3 . TRBV5-1 ASSLEAGISTDTQY
TRBJ2-1 TRBD2 TRBV5-1 ASSLALAGELLSNEQF
TRBJ1-1 . TRBV5-1 ASSGSGSNTEAF
TRBJ1-5 TRBD1 TRBV19 ASSIRGQGDQPQH
TRBJ1-1 . TRBV5-4 ASIPLSGNTEAF
TRBJ2-7 . TRBV19 ASSAYRDSYEQY
TRBJ1-2 . TRBV5-4 ASSYGGGYGYT
TRBJ2-7 TRBD1 TRBV6-4 ASSLEGGDEQY
TRBJ1-1 . TRBV29-1 SVVSTGTHEAF
TRBJ2-5 TRBD2 TRBV7-7 ASSSSASGGTQY
TRBJ1-2 . TRBV5-4 ASSFAGDNYGYT
TRBJ1-5 . TRBV7-8 ASSLRASGNQPQH
TRBJ1-2 TRBD1 TRBV19 ASSTWDRGDGYT
TRBJ1-5 . TRBV19 ASSIRFGGQRIRDQPQH
TRBJ1-2 TRBD1 TRBV18 ASSPGQNYGYT
TRBJ1-5 . TRBV24-1 ATSDQGSQPQH
TRBJ2-7 TRBD2 TRBV5-1 ASSPSTSAYEQY
TRBJ2-1 . TRBV4-1 ASSQGAGRNEQF
TRBJ1-2 TRBD1 TRBV5-6 ASSTRDRAPGYT
TRBJ1-2 . TRBV21-1 ASSNGEAGNYGYT
TRBJ1-2 . TRBV9 ASSAENSRRGPYGYT
TRBJ1-6 . TRBV6-5 ASSSQGASPLH
TRBJ2-1 . TRBV5-1 ASRTGPEGYNEQF
TRBJ2-1 . TRBV30 AWSHGTRSGWDEQF
TRBJ1-2 . TRBV5-1 ASSPWAEEDGYT
TRBJ2-1 TRBD2 TRBV23-1 ASSQPSGNKNEQF
TRBJ1-5 . TRBV18 ASSPLNTDQPQH